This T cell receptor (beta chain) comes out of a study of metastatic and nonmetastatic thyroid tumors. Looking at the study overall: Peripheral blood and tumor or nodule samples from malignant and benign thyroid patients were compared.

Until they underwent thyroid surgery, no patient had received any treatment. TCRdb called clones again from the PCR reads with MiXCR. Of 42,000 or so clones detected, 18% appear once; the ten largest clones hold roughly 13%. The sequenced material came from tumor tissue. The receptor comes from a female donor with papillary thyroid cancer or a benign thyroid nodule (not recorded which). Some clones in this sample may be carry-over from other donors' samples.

CDR3 residues: CASSQAQGASTEAFF. DNA of the CDR3: TGCGCCAGCAGCCAAGCGCAGGGGGCCAGCACTGAAGCTTTCTTT. The V call is TRBV4-3, the J call TRBJ1-1, with 8 bases matching TRBD1. CDR3 length equals 15 residues. CDR1 is LGHNA, CDR2 YSLEER, per germline. Trimming at V came to 1 base and at J to 4 bases, leaving 5 bases not matched to a gene.